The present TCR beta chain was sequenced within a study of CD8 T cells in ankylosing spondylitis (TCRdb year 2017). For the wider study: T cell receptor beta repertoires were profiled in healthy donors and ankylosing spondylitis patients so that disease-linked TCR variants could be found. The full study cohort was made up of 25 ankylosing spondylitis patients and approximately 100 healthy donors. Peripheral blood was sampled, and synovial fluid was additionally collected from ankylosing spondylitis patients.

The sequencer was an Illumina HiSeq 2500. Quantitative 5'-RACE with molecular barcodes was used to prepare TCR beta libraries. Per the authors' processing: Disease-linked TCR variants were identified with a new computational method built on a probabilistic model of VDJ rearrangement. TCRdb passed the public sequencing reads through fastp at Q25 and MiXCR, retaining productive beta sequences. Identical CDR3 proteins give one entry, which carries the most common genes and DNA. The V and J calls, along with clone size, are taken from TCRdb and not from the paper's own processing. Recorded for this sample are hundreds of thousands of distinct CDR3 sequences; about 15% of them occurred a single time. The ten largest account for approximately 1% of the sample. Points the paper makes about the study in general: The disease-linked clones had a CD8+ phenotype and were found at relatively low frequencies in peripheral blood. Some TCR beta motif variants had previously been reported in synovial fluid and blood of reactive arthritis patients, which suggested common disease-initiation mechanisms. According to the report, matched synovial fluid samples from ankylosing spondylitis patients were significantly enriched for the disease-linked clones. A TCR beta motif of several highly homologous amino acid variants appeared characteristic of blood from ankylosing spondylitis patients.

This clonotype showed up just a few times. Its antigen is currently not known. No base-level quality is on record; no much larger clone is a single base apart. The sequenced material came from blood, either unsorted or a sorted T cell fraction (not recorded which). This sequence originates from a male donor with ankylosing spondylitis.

The CDR3 is CSAHPRGDTGELFF. The nucleotides read TGCAGTGCTCACCCCCGGGGGGACACCGGGGAGCTGTTTTTT. The chain employs TRBV20-1 and TRBJ2-2; the junction holds 7 bases that match TRBD2. From cysteine to phenylalanine, the CDR3 is 14 amino acids long. Only CDR3 DNA remains: 42 bases, in frame from the first base. As encoded in the germline V gene (reference sequence), CDR1 is DFQATT while CDR2 is SNEGSKA. The junction shows trimming of 5 bases on V and 3 bases on J, and the gene matches do not reach 6 bases of it.